Listed here are 18 T cell receptor beta chains from one sample, sequenced in a study of vaccination and CD4 T cells after COVID-19. The antigens of these receptors remain unknown. Treatment described: roughly 11-day PBMC culture with coronavirus spike peptide pools or control peptides (ViraFEST assay). The collection of CD4+ T cells from the unexposed donor took place before the COVID-19 pandemic (2011-2018). Cultured CD4+ T-cell DNA underwent Oncomine TCR Beta short-read sequencing. Scientists extracted genomic DNA from CD4+ T cells grown in culture. TCRdb called the PCR reads again in MiXCR, with one record for every CDR3 protein. This sample has about 8,800 distinct CDR3 sequences, with under 40% found just once. The sample taken for sequencing was CD4+ T cells from blood, cultured in vitro. The receptors were sampled from a human donor in good health.

This clonotype has just a few counts. The DNA for the CDR3 is TGTGCCACCAGTGATCAAAGTATTCCCTACGAGCAGTACTTC. Translation: CATSDQSIPYEQYF. The chain carries TRBV24-1 and TRBJ2-7; D remains unclear. CDR3 size: 14 residues. CDR1 is KGHDR, CDR2 SFDVKD, per germline. The V end lost 3 bases, the J end lost 2 bases, and 10 bases lay between the germline ends.

The chain has TRBV7-6 and TRBJ2-1, with a weak D call TRBD2 (7 bases). Germline CDR1 SGHVS, CDR2 FNYEAQ. V gave up 1 base and J gave up 5 bases, with 18 bases separating them. This CDR3 comprises 17 residues. The CDR3 DNA follows: TGTGCCAGCAGCTTAGGGGGGGGCCGGAATACTAACAATGAGCAGTTCTTC. Residues: CASSLGGGRNTNNEQFF. The whole variable domain, filled in from reference TRBV7-6 and TRBJ2-1, reads GAGVSQSPRYKVTKRGQDVALRCDPISGHVSLYWYRQALGQGPEFLTYFNYEAQQDKSGLPNDRFSAERPEGSISTLTIQRTEQRDSAMYRCASSLGGGRNTNNEQFFGPGTRLTVL.

The CDR3 coding sequence is TGTGCCAGCGGGGAACAGGGCCCGAACACTGAAGCTTTCTTT. Protein sequence: CASGEQGPNTEAFF. The rearrangement links TRBV2 to TRBJ1-1; D possibly corresponds to TRBD1 (6 bases). This CDR3 contains 14 residues. Trimming left V 8 bases short and J 1 base short, with 14 bases between. Germline V gene lookup returns CDR1 SNHLY and CDR2 FYNNEI.

Details on this clonotype: A much larger clone differs from this one at a single base, so this may be a read error. This sequence joins TRBV15 and TRBJ2-3; possible D gene TRBD2, 6 bases. This CDR3 has 15 residues. Trimming shortened V by 2 bases and J by 9 bases, and 18 bases separated the two germline ends. Germline V gives CDR1 LNHNV, CDR2 YYDKDF (reference sequence). The CDR3 sequence is CATSRRGVDGLTQYF. The CDR3 DNA is TGTGCCACCAGCAGACGCGGGGTGGACGGCCTAACGCAGTATTTT.

This clonotype was observed a few times. CDR3 DNA: TGTGCCAGTAGTAACACGGGCCTCAGCTCCTACGAGCAGTACTTC. This sequence encodes CASSNTGLSSYEQYF. The chain recombines TRBV19 with TRBJ2-7; D call uncertain. Trimming shortened V by 4 bases and J by 0 bases, and 13 bases separated the two germline ends. The CDR3 has 15 amino acids. Germline values: CDR1 LNHDA, CDR2 SQIVND (reference sequence).

The gene calls are TRBV6-1 and TRBJ1-5, with a weak D call TRBD1 (6 bases). The V end was cut by 6 bases, the J end by 2 bases, with 8 bases between. CDR1 and CDR2 (germline): MNHNS, SASEGT. The CDR3 sequence is 13 residues long. CDR3 protein: CASSDRRNQPQHF. CDR3 in DNA: TGTGCCAGCAGCGACAGGCGCAATCAGCCCCAGCATTTT.

By share, this clonotype ranks as medium-sized. The rearrangement uses TRBV6-2 or TRBV6-3 and TRBJ1-5; TRBD1 aligns across 7 bases. The CDR3 totals 14 residues. CDR1 MNHEY and CDR2 SVGEGT come from the germline V gene. The ends lost 0 bases at V and 9 bases at J; junction bases unmatched: 5. In nucleotides, the CDR3 is TGTGCCAGCAGTTACTCGACAGGGACTTCGCCCCAGCATTTT. Translated: CASSYSTGTSPQHF.

This chain links TRBV11-2 with TRBJ2-3, with D tentatively TRBD2 (5 bases). CDR3 length: 13 amino acids. Trimming cost V 1 base and J 6 bases, with 8 bases left between them. Germline CDR1 SGHAT, CDR2 FQNNGV. The CDR3 region has the DNA TGTGCCAGCAGCTTAGGCCGAGGGGATACGCAGTATTTT. Amino acid sequence: CASSLGRGDTQYF.

The V gene is TRBV27, the J gene TRBJ2-5; either TRBD1 or TRBD2 may fit D (7 bases each). The germline V gene encodes CDR1 MNHEY and CDR2 SMNVEV (reference sequence). The CDR3 covers 17 residues. V was shortened by 6 bases and J by 5 bases, with 25 bases between the two germline ends. Here the CDR3 DNA reads TGTGCCAGCAGCCCAAATAGCCGTTACAGGGGAGGGGAGACCCAGTACTTC. Its translation: CASSPNSRYRGGETQYF.

This clonotype is categorized as medium-sized. The chain carries TRBV25-1 and TRBJ2-7; no clear D. CDR1 and CDR2 from the germline V gene are MGHDK and SYGVNS. V was cut by 1 base and J by 4 bases, with 5 bases left in between. The CDR3 consists of 12 residues. The CDR3 DNA reads TGTGCCAGCAGTGAATCCAAATACGAGCAGTACTTC. It specifies CASSESKYEQYF.

The chain links TRBV28 to TRBJ1-2; D unclear. This CDR3 comprises 13 residues. With 2 bases removed from V and 8 bases from J, the gap between germline ends came to 12 bases. CDR1 and CDR2 from the germline V gene are MDHEN and SYDVKM. CDR3 sequence: CASSLPGMRGYTF. The CDR3 region has the DNA TGTGCCAGCAGTTTACCTGGGATGAGAGGCTACACCTTC.

This clonotype occurred a few times. This rearrangement joins TRBV2 to TRBJ1-5; a weak D match, TRBD1 (5 bases). CDR1 and CDR2 from the germline V gene are SNHLY and FYNNEI. Between the trimmed V and J ends, which lost 7 bases and 4 bases, there was a span of 14 bases. This CDR3 has 14 residues. CDR3 sequence: CASIPSGGNQPQHF. CDR3 nucleotides: TGTGCCAGCATCCCGTCGGGGGGGAATCAGCCCCAGCATTTT. Full variable domain (remainder filled in from reference TRBV2 and TRBJ1-5): EPEVTQTPSHQVTQMGQEVILRCVPISNHLYFYWYRQILGQKVEFLVSFYNNEISEKSEIFDDQFSVERPDGSNFTLKIRSTKLEDSAMYFCASIPSGGNQPQHFGDGTRLSIL.

CDR3 sequence reads: CASRRTGGETQYF. Here the CDR3 DNA reads TGTGCCAGCAGAAGGACAGGGGGAGAGACCCAGTACTTC. This chain joins TRBV12-3 or TRBV12-4 and TRBJ2-5, with 10 bases lining up with TRBD1. Trimming took 6 bases from V and 4 from J; bases not matched to a gene: 2. This CDR3 comprises 13 residues.

The chain is built from TRBV7-6 and TRBJ1-5, with TRBD1 identical over 7 bases. The CDR3 covers 15 residues. Germline V gives CDR1 SGHVS, CDR2 FNYEAQ. The V gene end was trimmed by 5 bases and the J gene end by 6 bases; junction bases not matched to a gene: 10. This CDR3 reads CASSQLTGSGQPQHF. DNA for the CDR3: TGTGCCAGCAGCCAATTGACAGGGTCGGGTCAGCCCCAGCATTTT.

The chain couples TRBV6-2 or TRBV6-3 to TRBJ2-7; D is uncertain. With 5 bases removed from V and 6 bases from J, the gap between germline ends came to 20 bases. Germline CDR1 reads MNHEY; CDR2 reads SVGEGT. The CDR3 contains 15 residues. CDR3 region: CASSKAPGGLGEQYF. CDR3 sequence (DNA): TGTGCCAGCAGTAAAGCCCCGGGCGGCCTAGGCGAGCAGTACTTC.

V usage is TRBV19 and J usage is TRBJ2-7; D gene unclear. Trimming took off 5 bases at V and 3 bases at J, with 20 bases between the two ends. CDR1 LNHDA and CDR2 SQIVND come from the germline V gene (reference sequence). The CDR3 spans 16 residues. CDR3: CASSARAHGAYYEQYF. For the CDR3, the DNA is TGTGCCAGTAGTGCACGTGCACACGGAGCTTACTACGAGCAGTACTTC.

This clonotype was picked up one time. The rearrangement links TRBV27 to TRBJ2-7; no firm D call. V was trimmed by 0 bases and J by 2 bases, leaving 5 bases between them. The CDR3 totals 13 residues. Germline assignment: CDR1 MNHEY and CDR2 SMNVEV (reference sequence). For the CDR3, the DNA is TGTGCCAGCAGTTTATCTAGTGCCTACGAGCAGTACTTC. Its protein is CASSLSSAYEQYF.

By share, this clonotype ranks as medium-sized. The V call is TRBV20-1, the J call TRBJ1-1; D is unresolved. With 3 bases removed from V and 3 bases from J, the gap between germline ends came to 5 bases. This CDR3 contains 11 residues. CDR1 is DFQATT and CDR2 is SNEGSKA in the germline V gene (reference sequence). The DNA for the CDR3 is TGCAGTGCTAGCCGGGACACTGAAGCTTTCTTT. Translating it yields CSASRDTEAFF.